These T cell receptor beta chains were read from a single sample in a study of blood T cell repertoires in COVID-19. Sequenced by immunoSEQ multiplex PCR; TCRdb stores in-frame clones only, minus some. Seen here are more than 100,000 clones, around 87% observed once, and the top ten hold over 2%. The specimen was peripheral blood. Every receptor here comes from a man in his fifties with active COVID-19. Each CDR3 is given with its conserved first and last residue. Fields, in order: J gene, D gene, clone size, V gene, CDR3 DNA, CDR3 protein. A D gene is named only where the DNA matches it firmly. Where a row states a size, it is once, few, many or the class of an expanded clone; other rows omit it.

TRBJ2-5,-,-,TRBV7-3,TGTGCCAGCAGCTTGAACAGGGTAGCAGAGACCCAGTACTTC,CASSLNRVAETQYF
TRBJ2-1,-,-,TRBV15,TGTGCCACCAGCAGAGAGGGAGCGCAGTGGAATGAGCAGTTCTTC,CATSREGAQWNEQFF
TRBJ1-2,-,-,TRBV18,TGTGCCAGCTCGACAGGAAACTGGGGCACCTATGGTTATGGCTACACCTTC,CASSTGNWGTYGYGYTF
TRBJ2-7,-,few,TRBV4-1,TGCGCCAGCAGCCAAGCAATAGGGCGGGTCTACGAGCAGTACTTC,CASSQAIGRVYEQYF
TRBJ2-5,-,-,TRBV4-3,TGCGCCAGCAGCCAAGATGGCTTAAGGGGAGAGACCCAGTACTTC,CASSQDGLRGETQYF
TRBJ2-4,-,-,TRBV7-2,TGTGCCAGCAGCAGAGGGCCTGACAAAAACATTCAGTACTTC,CASSRGPDKNIQYF
TRBJ1-4,-,-,TRBV6-1,TGTGCCAGCAGTGATCGAAAGGACAGTTTTGGTGAAAAACTGTTTTTT,CASSDRKDSFGEKLFF
TRBJ1-2,-,-,TRBV7-2,TGTGCCAGCAGCTTAGGATCCGGGTGGGGCTACACCTTC,CASSLGSGWGYTF
TRBJ1-2,TRBD1,-,TRBV2,TGTGCCAGCAGAAAAGACAGGGCCGACTATGGCTACACCTTC,CASRKDRADYGYTF
TRBJ1-1,-,-,TRBV5-8,TGTGCCAGCAAGAGGAGAAGGCAGAACACTGAAGCTTTCTTT,CASKRRRQNTEAFF
TRBJ1-1,-,few,TRBV7-9,TGTGCCAGCAGCTTTTTGGGGGCTTCGGGCACTGAAGCTTTCTTT,CASSFLGASGTEAFF
TRBJ2-6,-,-,TRBV18,TGTGCCAGCTCACCACCTACAGGGACCCATCGGGGGGCCAACGTCCTGACTTTC,CASSPPTGTHRGANVLTF
TRBJ1-1,TRBD1,-,TRBV3-1/TRBV3-2,TGTGCCAGCAGCCTAGACTCAGGGGGCGGCACTGAAGCTTTCTTT,CASSLDSGGGTEAFF
TRBJ1-5,-,-,TRBV11-2,TGTGCCAGCAGCTTAGAACCGACGGGACAGCCCCAGCATTTT,CASSLEPTGQPQHF
TRBJ1-2,-,-,TRBV11-2,TGTGCCACCACTGCTCGACTATCTGGCTACACCTTC,CATTARLSGYTF
TRBJ1-5,TRBD1,-,TRBV7-2,TGTGCCAGCAGCTGGACAGGGAGTAGCAATCAGCCCCAGCATTTT,CASSWTGSSNQPQHF
TRBJ2-7,-,-,TRBV27,TGTGCCAGCAGTCCCCTGGGGGCAGGCTCCTACGAGCAGTACTTC,CASSPLGAGSYEQYF
TRBJ1-3,-,-,TRBV5-1,TGCGCCAGCAGCTTGGCGGGGTATGGAAACACCATATATTTT,CASSLAGYGNTIYF
TRBJ1-6,-,-,TRBV30,TGTGCCTGGAGTGTGGGGGGATCGGTACCCCTCCACTTT,CAWSVGGSVPLHF
TRBJ2-3,TRBD2,-,TRBV6-5,TGTGCCAGCCTGGCGGGGGGTGCAGATACGCAGTATTTT,CASLAGGADTQYF
TRBJ2-7,TRBD1,-,TRBV5-4,TGTGCCAGCAGCCCGGGGGACAGGGGGCTATACGAGCAGTACTTC,CASSPGDRGLYEQYF
TRBJ2-5,TRBD2,-,TRBV6-6,TGTGCCAGCCAAAGGGCGGGACTAGCGGGAGAGACCCAGTACTTC,CASQRAGLAGETQYF
TRBJ2-1,TRBD2,-,TRBV15,TGTGCCACCAGCAGAGATGGGACGGGAGGGACTTACAATGAGCAGTTCTTC,CATSRDGTGGTYNEQFF
TRBJ1-6,-,-,TRBV23-1,TGCGCCAGCAGCCTCGGACGGGACTCCTATAATTCACCCCTCCACTTT,CASSLGRDSYNSPLHF
TRBJ1-1,-,-,TRBV9,TGTGCCAGCAGCGCCAGGGTTATGCGGGGCACTGAAGCTTTCTTT,CASSARVMRGTEAFF
TRBJ2-7,TRBD1,-,TRBV9,TGTGCCAGCAGCGTAGGCGGACAGGTTCCATACGAGCAGTACTTC,CASSVGGQVPYEQYF
TRBJ2-3,TRBD2,once,TRBV7-6,TGTGCCAGCAGCTCCTTAGCGGGGGGACAAGGTACGCAGTATTTT,CASSSLAGGQGTQYF
TRBJ1-1,-,once,TRBV18,TGTGCCAGCTCACCAGGGCAGAGTCGTATGAACACTGAAGCTTTCTTT,CASSPGQSRMNTEAFF
TRBJ1-1,-,few,TRBV5-6,TGTGCCAGCACCAGACGGGACATCGGGAACACTGAAGCTTTCTTT,CASTRRDIGNTEAFF
TRBJ2-7,TRBD2,-,TRBV18,TGTGCCAGCTCACAACTAGCGGGGGAATCCTACGAGCAGTACTTC,CASSQLAGESYEQYF
TRBJ2-1,TRBD2,-,TRBV5-4,TGTGCCAGCAGAACCCCCCAGGCGGGGGGGCCGGGCAATGAGCAGTTCTTC,CASRTPQAGGPGNEQFF
TRBJ1-2,-,-,TRBV3-1/TRBV3-2,TGTGCCAGCAGCCAAGTGGACAAAGGGGGCTACACCTTC,CASSQVDKGGYTF
TRBJ1-3,-,-,TRBV2,TGTGCCAGCAGTGAGGAAGGGGGAAGTATCTCTGGAAACACCATATATTTT,CASSEEGGSISGNTIYF
TRBJ1-1,TRBD1,-,TRBV5-6,TGTGCCAGCAGCGCCGGACAGGGAGGAAGATACACTGAAGCTTTCTTT,CASSAGQGGRYTEAFF
TRBJ1-5,-,-,TRBV5-4,TGTGCCAGCAGCTTGGAGGGAGCCGTGGGGAATCAGCCCCAGCATTTT,CASSLEGAVGNQPQHF
TRBJ2-5,-,-,TRBV12-3/TRBV12-4,TGTGCCTTGGGGCAGCAAGAGACCCAGTACTTC,CALGQQETQYF
TRBJ1-6,TRBD1,-,TRBV9,TGTGCCAGCAGCGTAACGGACGACAGGGTCAGGTCACCCCTCCACTTT,CASSVTDDRVRSPLHF
TRBJ2-7,-,-,TRBV6-5,TGTGCCAGCAGGTTATCCGGGACTGCGTTAGAGCAGTACTTC,CASRLSGTALEQYF
TRBJ1-3,TRBD1,once,TRBV29-1,TGCAGCGCCCGACAGGGGAACACCATATATTTT,CSARQGNTIYF
TRBJ1-2,-,-,TRBV30,TGTGCCTGGAGGGGTTGGGGGCGCTACTATGGCTACACCTTC,CAWRGWGRYYGYTF
TRBJ1-5,-,-,TRBV18,TGTGCCAGCTCACTTGGACAGCGCGATCAGCCCCAGCATTTT,CASSLGQRDQPQHF
TRBJ2-1,TRBD2,-,TRBV3-1/TRBV3-2,TGTGCCAGCAGCCAAATTGCGGGGGGGGGAAATGAGCAGTTCTTC,CASSQIAGGGNEQFF
TRBJ2-5,TRBD2,-,TRBV5-8,TGTGCCAGCAGCGGCGGACTAGCGGGGGGGCTGGAGACCCAGTACTTC,CASSGGLAGGLETQYF
TRBJ1-6,TRBD1,-,TRBV13,TGTGCCAGCAGCCTCGGGACAGACTCACCCCTCCACTTT,CASSLGTDSPLHF
TRBJ2-1,TRBD2,-,TRBV19,TGTGCCAGTAGACCGCTAGCGGGGGCGGACAATGAGCAGTTCTTC,CASRPLAGADNEQFF
TRBJ2-3,TRBD2,-,TRBV11-2,TGTGCCAGCAGCTTAGGGGCTAGCGGGCCCCTCACAGATACGCAGTATTTT,CASSLGASGPLTDTQYF
TRBJ1-2,-,-,TRBV29-1,TGCAGCGACGTTTGGACAGCCAGCTATGGCTACACCTTC,CSDVWTASYGYTF
TRBJ2-7,-,-,TRBV29-1,TGCAGCGTATGGGGGCAGGCTAGCTCCTACGAGCAATACTTC,CSVWGQASSYEQYF
TRBJ2-5,TRBD2,once,TRBV2,TGTGCCAGCAGTGCCTTAGCGGGGGAGGGAGAGACCCAGTACTTC,CASSALAGEGETQYF
TRBJ2-3,-,once,TRBV6-2/TRBV6-3,TGTGCCAGCAGTTACGAAGGAGGCACAGATACGCAGTATTTT,CASSYEGGTDTQYF
TRBJ1-1,-,-,TRBV6-6,TGTGCCAGCACCGGTATAGACAGGCTGAACACTGAAGCTTTCTTT,CASTGIDRLNTEAFF
TRBJ2-3,TRBD2,-,TRBV6-2/TRBV6-3,TGTGCCAGCAGCCCCCCAAGACTAGCGGGGGCCCCAGATACGCAGTATTTT,CASSPPRLAGAPDTQYF
TRBJ1-1,TRBD1,-,TRBV15,TGTGCCACCTGGGACGGACAGGGGGACACTGAAGCTTTCTTT,CATWDGQGDTEAFF